One sample yielded the 30 T cell receptor beta chains listed below, sequenced in a study of CD8+ T cells in alopecia areata. Following extraction, RNA underwent reverse transcription to cDNA, which served as the sequencing template. Profiled with immunoSEQ multiplex PCR; TCRdb holds only in-frame clones, not every one. The table has some 110,000 clones, roughly 68% seen once; the top ten hold about 3%. Sample: CD4+ T cells sorted from blood. These receptors were collected from a human donor in good health.

This clone was observed a handful of times. The rearrangement uses TRBV2 and TRBJ2-6, with a tentative D call TRBD2 (6 bases). V lost 8 bases and J lost 0, with 14 bases in between. This CDR3 spans 16 amino acids. Germline CDR1 and CDR2: SNHLY and FYNNEI. CDR3 protein: CASVGGSNSGANVLTF. CDR3 DNA: TGTGCCAGCGTGGGGGGATCCAACTCTGGGGCCAACGTCCTGACTTTC.

The V gene is TRBV2, the J gene TRBJ2-2; weak D call: TRBD1 (6 bases). Germline V gene lookup returns CDR1 SNHLY and CDR2 FYNNEI. The CDR3 extends over 14 amino acids. Trimming removed 8 bases at V and 1 base at J, with 11 bases between. The DNA of the CDR3 is TGTGCCAGCGCTAGGGGGAAGAACACCGGGGAGCTGTTTTTT. This encodes CASARGKNTGELFF.

This clone was counted only a few times. This chain links TRBV27 with TRBJ2-7; 7 bases line up with TRBD1. Germline V CDR1 and CDR2: MNHEY, SMNVEV (reference sequence). The CDR3 consists of 13 residues. After removal of 6 bases from V and 1 base from J, the junction contained 3 bases not matched to a gene. CDR3 sequence (DNA): TGTGCCAGCAGGGGGACAGATTCCTACGAGCAGTACTTC. The encoded protein is CASRGTDSYEQYF.

The chain carries TRBV5-1 and TRBJ1-1, with 10 bases aligning to TRBD1. Per germline, CDR1 SGHRS and CDR2 YFSETQ. V was clipped by 4 bases and J by 5 bases; unmatched bases: 5. This CDR3 is 14 amino acids long. The DNA of the CDR3 is TGCGCCAGCAGCCCGGGACAGGGGACAACTGAAGCTTTCTTT. Its translation: CASSPGQGTTEAFF.

This chain links TRBV29-1 with TRBJ1-4, with D perhaps matching TRBD1 (5 bases). The CDR3 sequence is 13 residues long. The germline V gene has CDR1 SQVTM and CDR2 ANQGSEA. V was shortened by 4 bases and J by 4 bases, with 10 bases between the two germline ends. CDR3 protein: CSVGGRVNEKLFF. In DNA, the CDR3 is TGCAGCGTTGGGGGACGGGTTAATGAAAAACTGTTTTTT.

The J gene is TRBJ2-3, the V gene TRBV5-1, with unresolved D. With 0 bases removed from V and 0 bases from J, the gap between germline ends came to 8 bases. This CDR3 comprises 15 residues. The V gene's germline CDR1 is SGHRS and CDR2 YFSETQ. The CDR3 sequence is CASSLDSASTDTQYF. CDR3 DNA sequence: TGCGCCAGCAGCTTGGACAGCGCTAGCACAGATACGCAGTATTTT.

This clone was observed a few times. The chain uses TRBV29-1 and TRBJ2-5; possible D gene TRBD2, 5 bases. Germline-derived CDR1 and CDR2 are SQVTM and ANQGSEA. Deletions cut 3 bases from V and 9 bases from J, with 11 bases between. The CDR3 totals 11 residues. The CDR3 sequence: CSVDERRAQYF. CDR3 in DNA: TGCAGCGTTGATGAGCGGCGGGCCCAGTACTTC.

V gene TRBV7-3 combines with J gene TRBJ2-5; a weak D match, TRBD2 (7 bases). Germline V gene sequence: CDR1 SGHTA, CDR2 FQGTGA. Trimming cost V 5 bases and J 1 base, with 11 bases left between them. This CDR3 region has 14 residues. CDR3: CASSKGGSQETQYF. CDR3 in DNA: TGTGCCAGCAGCAAGGGGGGGTCCCAAGAGACCCAGTACTTC.

This clone was seen only a few times. The chain couples TRBV29-1 to TRBJ2-5; 11 bases match TRBD1. CDR1 and CDR2 from the germline V gene are SQVTM and ANQGSEA. The CDR3 is made up of 13 amino acids. J lost 6 bases, V lost 4 bases, and 4 bases had no gene match. CDR3 DNA: TGCAGCGTTGCGGGACAGGGGGTGAAGACCCAGTACTTC. As protein: CSVAGQGVKTQYF. The variable domain in full, with the rest retrieved from reference TRBV29-1 and TRBJ2-5, is SAVISQKPSRDICQRGTSLTIQCQVDSQVTMMFWYRQQPGQSLTLIATANQGSEATYESGFVIDKFPISRPNLTFSTLTVSNMSPEDSSIYLCSVAGQGVKTQYFGPGTRLLVL.

V and J are TRBV18 and TRBJ1-4; 9 bases agree with TRBD1. This CDR3 region has 15 residues. Per germline, CDR1 KGHSH and CDR2 LQKENI. With 3 bases clipped from V and 8 bases from J, the junction kept 7 bases outside the gene matches. For the CDR3, the DNA is TGTGCCAGCTCACCTGGGACAGGGCGGGAAGAAAAACTGTTTTTT. As protein: CASSPGTGREEKLFF.

V is TRBV13 and J is TRBJ1-2; no clear D gene. The CDR3 extends over 14 amino acids. CDR1 and CDR2 from the germline V gene are PRHDT and FYEKMQ (reference sequence). The ends were cut back, 5 bases at V and 6 bases at J, with 16 bases in the middle. CDR3 region: CASSRTRRVHGYTF. The CDR3 DNA reads as TGTGCCAGCAGCCGGACCCGTAGGGTGCATGGCTACACCTTC.

The J gene is TRBJ2-5, the V gene TRBV14; 8 bases are a match to TRBD1. The V gene end was trimmed by 1 base and the J gene end by 9 bases; junction bases not matched to a gene: 4. The CDR3 is made up of 13 amino acids. Germline CDR1 is SGHDN and CDR2 is FVKESK. In nucleotides, the CDR3 is TGTGCCAGCAGCCAAGGCACAGGGGGACCCCAGTACTTC. It codes for CASSQGTGGPQYF.

The chain employs TRBV7-3 and TRBJ2-5; a weak D match, TRBD2 (5 bases). The germline CDR1 and CDR2 sequences are SGHTA and FQGTGA. V gave up 8 bases and J gave up 1 base, with 14 bases separating them. The CDR3 contains 14 residues. CDR3 DNA sequence: TGTGCCAGCTTTGGCCGGCGGGCCCAAGAGACCCAGTACTTC. It yields the protein CASFGRRAQETQYF.

This clone was seen more than once but under ten times. The genes are TRBV10-3 and TRBJ1-1; tentatively, D is TRBD1 (5 bases). Germline V CDR1 and CDR2: ENHRY, SYGVKD. With 6 bases removed from V and 5 bases from J, the gap between germline ends came to 16 bases. This CDR3 has 14 residues. In DNA form, the CDR3 reads TGTGCCATCAGCCGCTTTCAGGGAGGTACTGAAGCTTTCTTT. Translation: CAISRFQGGTEAFF.

The chain is built from TRBV29-1 and TRBJ2-2, with 7 positions matching TRBD1. V lost 7 bases to trimming and J lost 7 bases; unmatched junction nucleotides: 9. CDR3 length equals 13 residues. The germline V gene encodes CDR1 SQVTM and CDR2 ANQGSEA. CDR3 sequence: CSATGQLIGELFF. In DNA, the CDR3 is TGCAGCGCGACGGGACAGTTGATCGGGGAGCTGTTTTTT.

This clone was seen a handful of times. This rearrangement joins TRBV29-1 to TRBJ2-5; D may be TRBD2 (6 bases). This CDR3 spans 14 amino acids. Germline V gene lookup returns CDR1 SQVTM and CDR2 ANQGSEA. Trimming took 7 bases from V and 5 from J, leaving 20 bases between them. CDR3 bases: TGCAGCGCGCGCCTAGCGCGGGCCTTCGAGACCCAGTACTTC. Translating gives CSARLARAFETQYF.

V and J are TRBV18 and TRBJ2-1, with a tentative D call TRBD2 (7 bases). Trimming pared 0 bases from V and 12 bases from J, leaving 15 bases between. The CDR3 extends over 14 amino acids. In germline, CDR1 is KGHSH, CDR2 LQKENI. CDR3 coding DNA: TGTGCCAGCTCACCACCGGGGGGGGCCCACGGGCAGTTCTTC. Its translation is CASSPPGGAHGQFF.

The V gene is TRBV29-1, the J gene TRBJ2-7; D possibly corresponds to TRBD2 (7 bases). Between the trimmed V and J ends, which lost 6 bases and 4 bases, there was a span of 16 bases. Germline lookup yields CDR1 SQVTM and CDR2 ANQGSEA. This CDR3 contains 13 residues. CDR3: CSVSRGGAYEQYF. The CDR3 nucleotides read TGCAGCGTATCACGCGGGGGCGCGTACGAGCAGTACTTC.

This rearrangement joins TRBV2 to TRBJ1-2; 12 bases line up with TRBD1. The V gene end was trimmed by 3 bases and the J gene end by 7 bases; junction bases not matched to a gene: 3. The CDR3 consists of 14 residues. Germline assignment: CDR1 SNHLY and CDR2 FYNNEI. CDR3 bases: TGTGCCAGCAGTGATGGGACAGGGGGCTTTGGCTACACCTTC. Translated: CASSDGTGGFGYTF.

This clone was seen only a few times. J is TRBJ2-1 and V is TRBV29-1; D remains unclear. Trimming shortened V by 7 bases and J by 2 bases, and 12 bases separated the two germline ends. This CDR3 has 13 residues. Germline V gene data show CDR1 as SQVTM and CDR2 as ANQGSEA. Written as DNA, the CDR3 is TGCAGCGGTCTCCAGGACCCCTACAATGAGCAGTTCTTC. Amino acid sequence: CSGLQDPYNEQFF.

The chain recombines TRBV19 with TRBJ2-3, with TRBD2 matching 7 bases. The CDR3 is made up of 16 amino acids. Germline trimming cut 4 bases from V and 4 bases from J; bases unmatched to any gene: 11. Germline V CDR1 and CDR2: LNHDA, SQIVND (reference sequence). The CDR3 region has the DNA TGTGCCAGTAGTACTACAGGACTAGTTGTAGCAGATACGCAGTATTTT. Amino acids: CASSTTGLVVADTQYF.

This clone was detected only a few times. The gene calls are TRBV29-1 and TRBJ2-5; no definite D call. In germline, CDR1 is SQVTM, CDR2 ANQGSEA. The V end lost 5 bases, the J end lost 2 bases, and 15 bases lay between the germline ends. The CDR3 extends over 14 amino acids. The CDR3 loop is CSVSSDAQQETQYF. Written as DNA, the CDR3 is TGCAGCGTTAGCTCTGACGCGCAACAAGAGACCCAGTACTTC. Full variable domain (rest looked up from reference TRBV29-1 and TRBJ2-5): SAVISQKPSRDICQRGTSLTIQCQVDSQVTMMFWYRQQPGQSLTLIATANQGSEATYESGFVIDKFPISRPNLTFSTLTVSNMSPEDSSIYLCSVSSDAQQETQYFGPGTRLLVL.

V gene TRBV18 combines with J gene TRBJ2-7, with D perhaps matching TRBD2 (7 bases). The CDR3 is 14 residues long. From germline, CDR1 is KGHSH and CDR2 LQKENI. Trimming removed 3 bases at V and 3 bases at J, with 12 bases between. The CDR3 reads CASSPQGGGYEQYF. CDR3 in DNA: TGTGCCAGCTCACCTCAGGGAGGGGGCTACGAGCAGTACTTC.

This clone was seen more than once but under ten times. V gene TRBV5-1 combines with J gene TRBJ1-1; D is perhaps TRBD1 (6 bases). The germline CDR1 and CDR2 sequences are SGHRS and YFSETQ. There are 14 residues in the CDR3. Trimming removed 4 bases at V and 5 bases at J, with 15 bases between. This CDR3 reads CASSISGEGTEAFF. CDR3 coding DNA: TGCGCCAGCAGCATCTCAGGGGAAGGGACTGAAGCTTTCTTT.

The CDR3 spells CAWIEGPEAFF. CDR3 in DNA: TGTGCCTGGATCGAGGGCCCTGAAGCTTTCTTT. The chain links TRBV30 to TRBJ1-1; D ambiguous. CDR3 length equals 11 residues. V was clipped by 4 bases and J by 6 bases, with 9 bases between them. CDR1 GTSNPN and CDR2 SVGIG come from the germline V gene (reference sequence).

The chain employs TRBV14 and TRBJ1-5; D not resolved. Germline CDR1 is SGHDN and CDR2 is FVKESK. V lost 0 bases to trimming and J lost 5 bases, with 5 bases between them. The CDR3 length is 13 residues. CDR3 in DNA: TGTGCCAGCAGCCAAGAGCGGGATCAGCCCCAGCATTTT. Amino acid sequence: CASSQERDQPQHF.

The chain links TRBV15 to TRBJ1-4; 8 bases align to TRBD1. The CDR3 contains 17 residues. Germline V CDR1 and CDR2: LNHNV, YYDKDF (reference sequence). Losses at the gene ends were 1 base for V and 3 bases for J; bases not matched to a gene: 7. The CDR3 here is CATSRAPQGAANEKLFF. The CDR3 DNA reads as TGTGCCACCAGCAGAGCCCCTCAGGGGGCTGCTAATGAAAAACTGTTTTTT.

This clone was counted once. The chain is built from TRBV7-9 and TRBJ2-3; D might be TRBD1 (6 bases). The V gene's germline CDR1 is SEHNR and CDR2 FQNEAQ (reference sequence). V lost 1 base to trimming and J lost 2 bases, with 16 bases between them. CDR3 length: 17 amino acids. The CDR3 DNA sequence: TGTGCCAGCAGCTTAGGATCAGGGGCCGCATACACAGATACGCAGTATTTT. Translating gives CASSLGSGAAYTDTQYF.

The rearrangement links TRBV5-6 to TRBJ1-5, with a tentative D call TRBD1 (5 bases). CDR1 SGHDT and CDR2 YYEEEE come from the germline V gene. This CDR3 has 14 amino acids. V shed 2 bases and J shed 4 bases, with 10 bases lying between them. CDR3 in DNA: TGTGCCAGCAGCTTCGGGACGGGGAATCAGCCCCAGCATTTT. Translating gives CASSFGTGNQPQHF.

This CDR3 reads CASSAGGSKAFF. The CDR3 region has the DNA TGTGCCAGCAGCGCGGGAGGGAGTAAAGCTTTCTTT. This rearrangement joins TRBV9 to TRBJ1-1; D not resolved. The germline gives CDR1 SGDLS, CDR2 YYNGEE. CDR3 length: 12 amino acids. Trimming took off 3 bases at V and 9 bases at J, with 12 bases between the two ends. Drawing the rest from reference TRBV9 and TRBJ1-1, the complete variable domain is DSGVTQTPKHLITATGQRVTLRCSPRSGDLSVYWYQQSLDQGLQFLIQYYNGEERAKGNILERFSAQQFPDLHSELNLSSLELGDSALYFCASSAGGSKAFFGQGTRLTVV.